A single sample is the source of the 23 T cell receptor beta chains below, sequenced in a study of blood T cells in healthy people across ages. The use of a sample-barcoded 5' primer and a J-beta primer mix characterized a second PCR of 7 to 11 cycles. In TCRdb, the 5' RACE reads were re-called with MiXCR into one record per CDR3 protein. The data contain 1.5 million or so distinct CDR3 sequences, about 40% of them seen just once; the ten biggest clones take up less than 8%. The sequencing sample was made of blood. The receptor set was obtained from a woman younger than 35 in good health.

The chain recombines TRBV20-1 with TRBJ2-4; D might be TRBD2 (5 bases). The length of the CDR3 is 12 residues. Trimming stripped 6 bases from V and 9 bases from J, with 15 bases between. Germline assignment: CDR1 DFQATT and CDR2 SNEGSKA (reference sequence). The CDR3 sequence is CSAPPPAGIQYF. The CDR3 DNA reads TGCAGTGCCCCTCCTCCGGCGGGCATTCAGTACTTC.

CDR3 DNA: TGTGCCATCAGTGAAGGGGGAAGCCCATCCTACGAGCAGTACTTC. Its protein is CAISEGGSPSYEQYF. The chain is built from TRBV10-3 and TRBJ2-7; a weak D match, TRBD1 (6 bases). From germline, CDR1 is ENHRY and CDR2 SYGVKD. There are 15 residues in the CDR3. Deletions cut 3 bases from V and 1 base from J, with 13 bases between.

The chain couples TRBV7-3 to TRBJ2-7; tentatively, D is TRBD1 or TRBD2 (6 bases each). From germline, CDR1 is SGHTA and CDR2 FQGTGA. V lost 0 bases, J lost 5 bases, and 14 bases lay in between. The CDR3 totals 15 residues. The CDR3, as DNA: TGTGCCAGCAGCTTAACTGGGGGGCTCTTCAACGAGCAGTACTTC. As protein: CASSLTGGLFNEQYF.

A few counts support this clonotype. The chain uses TRBV5-1 and TRBJ2-5; the match to TRBD1 covers 7 bases. The CDR3 contains 15 residues. V trimming: 2 bases; J trimming: 2 bases; junction bases outside the gene matches: 6. CDR1 and CDR2 (germline): SGHRS, YFSETQ. DNA of the CDR3: TGCGCCAGCAGCTTTAGGGACAGTCAACAAGAGACCCAGTACTTC. Amino acid sequence: CASSFRDSQQETQYF. The entire variable domain, with the rest obtained from reference TRBV5-1 and TRBJ2-5, is as follows: KAGVTQTPRYLIKTRGQQVTLSCSPISGHRSVSWYQQTPGQGLQFLFEYFSETQRNKGNFPGRFSGRQFSNSRSEMNVSTLELGDSALYLCASSFRDSQQETQYFGPGTRLLVL.

The CDR3 reads CASSTDDVSNQPQHF. The DNA of the CDR3 is TGCGCCAGCAGTACGGACGACGTAAGCAATCAGCCCCAGCATTTT. The J gene is TRBJ1-5, the V gene TRBV4-1; D uncertain. Trimming left V 6 bases short and J 1 base short, with 13 bases between. There are 15 residues in the CDR3. Germline CDR1 MGHRA, CDR2 YSYEKL.

The CDR3 nucleotides read TGTGCCAGCAGTGCAAACTCTCTAGCGGTCATCACAGATACGCAGTATTTT. This encodes CASSANSLAVITDTQYF. V and J are TRBV6-1 and TRBJ2-3; 7 bases align to TRBD2. V gave up 4 bases and J gave up 2 bases; unmatched junction bases: 12. The CDR3 spans 17 residues. Germline V gives CDR1 MNHNS, CDR2 SASEGT.

This clonotype was seen only a few times. V gene TRBV4-2 combines with J gene TRBJ2-1, with D possibly TRBD2 on 6 matching bases. V lost 3 bases to trimming and J lost 8 bases, with 17 bases between them. The CDR3 runs 15 residues. In germline, CDR1 is LGHNA, CDR2 YNFKEQ. The CDR3 here is CASSHLAQGGDEQFF. CDR3 bases: TGTGCCAGCAGCCACCTAGCCCAGGGAGGTGATGAGCAGTTCTTC.

The J gene is TRBJ2-1, the V gene TRBV28; TRBD1 matches 8 bases. CDR1 is MDHEN, CDR2 SYDVKM, per germline. This CDR3 region has 15 residues. V lost 6 bases, J lost 13 bases, and 17 bases stayed unmatched. This CDR3 reads CASSPSGGAENIQFF. The CDR3 DNA reads as TGTGCCAGCAGCCCATCAGGGGGCGCAGAGAACATTCAGTTCTTC.

The chain joins TRBV15 to TRBJ2-1; perhaps TRBD1 as D (5 bases). Germline assignment: CDR1 LNHNV and CDR2 YYDKDF (reference sequence). The V end was cut by 4 bases, the J end by 8 bases, with 12 bases between. CDR3 length: 13 amino acids. CDR3 sequence reads: CATSTQGSDEQFF. The CDR3 coding sequence is TGTGCCACCAGCACTCAGGGAAGTGATGAGCAGTTCTTC.

This clonotype has only a few counts. The gene calls are TRBV2 and TRBJ1-5; TRBD1 might be the D (5 bases). With 5 bases removed from V and 1 base from J, the gap between germline ends came to 15 bases. The CDR3 contains 16 residues. Germline CDR1 is SNHLY and CDR2 is FYNNEI. The CDR3 DNA reads as TGTGCCAGCAGTAATGTGAGGGGAGGAAGCAATCAGCCCCAGCATTTT. Translated, it gives CASSNVRGGSNQPQHF.

This clonotype occurred a few times. The V gene is TRBV27, the J gene TRBJ2-7; D assignment may be TRBD1 or TRBD2 (7 bases each). Between the trimmed V and J ends, which lost 7 bases and 0 bases, there was a span of 16 bases. The CDR3 contains 15 residues. In germline, CDR1 is MNHEY, CDR2 SMNVEV (reference sequence). CDR3 in amino acids: CASKMSGTVSYEQYF. The CDR3 DNA reads as TGTGCCAGCAAAATGAGCGGGACAGTCTCCTACGAGCAGTACTTC.

J is TRBJ2-1 and V is TRBV7-2; D not resolved. This CDR3 has 15 residues. Deletions cut 1 base from V and 7 bases from J, with 14 bases between. The germline gives CDR1 SGHTA, CDR2 FQGNSA. For the CDR3, the DNA is TGTGCCAGCAGCTTAGAGGTAGCAGCGTTAAATGAGCAGTTCTTC. Translated, it gives CASSLEVAALNEQFF.

The gene calls are TRBV7-2 and TRBJ2-2; possibly TRBD1 for D (6 bases). Germline CDR1 SGHTA, CDR2 FQGNSA. The CDR3 sequence is 16 residues long. Trimming took off 11 bases at V and 4 bases at J, with 23 bases between the two ends. Written as DNA, the CDR3 is TGTGCCTTTTTCTTGGGGGCTAGCAGTGGCACCGGGGAGCTGTTTTTT. This gives the protein CAFFLGASSGTGELFF.

This clonotype was counted once. The chain employs TRBV18 and TRBJ2-5; the match to TRBD1 covers 8 bases. The DNA end favors TRBJ2-7, so the J call may be wrong. The CDR3 totals 16 residues. CDR1 KGHSH and CDR2 LQKENI come from the germline V gene. The CDR3 here is CASSPFTTGALGEQYF. For the CDR3, the DNA is TGTGCCAGCTCACCCTTCACGACAGGGGCCCTTGGCGAGCAGTACTTC.

This rearrangement joins TRBV9 to TRBJ2-7, with a possible D match to TRBD2 (6 bases). Germline assignment: CDR1 SGDLS and CDR2 YYNGEE. Trimming stripped 0 bases from V and 3 bases from J, with 19 bases between. The CDR3 is 17 amino acids. The CDR3 DNA follows: TGTGCCAGCAGCGTAGATTCCGGGATAGCGGTTAACTACGAGCAGTACTTC. Translated, it gives CASSVDSGIAVNYEQYF.

This chain's CDR3 is CATSDLRVGASSYNEQFF. For the CDR3, the DNA is TGTGCCACCAGTGATTTGCGCGTGGGGGCCAGCTCCTACAATGAGCAGTTCTTC. V usage is TRBV24-1 and J usage is TRBJ2-1, with D possibly being TRBD1 (6 bases). V dropped 0 bases and J dropped 0 bases, with 14 bases sitting between them. Germline V gene lookup returns CDR1 KGHDR and CDR2 SFDVKD. The CDR3 loop spans 18 amino acids.

The chain combines TRBV4-1 with TRBJ1-2; 8 nucleotides match TRBD1. The CDR3 has 14 amino acids. V trimming: 6 bases; J trimming: 5 bases; junction bases outside the gene matches: 8. Germline CDR1 and CDR2: MGHRA and YSYEKL. The CDR3 sequence: CASSQADRDYGYTF. CDR3 coding DNA: TGCGCCAGCAGTCAGGCGGACAGGGATTATGGCTACACCTTC.

This chain links TRBV6-6 with TRBJ1-1, with a tentative D call TRBD1 (5 bases). Germline V gives CDR1 MNHNY, CDR2 SVGAGI (reference sequence). CDR3 size: 13 residues. V lost 6 bases and J lost 3, with 11 bases in between. CDR3 DNA sequence: TGTGCCAGCAGCGGGGACGGTGACACTGAAGCTTTCTTT. This translates into CASSGDGDTEAFF.

The chain joins TRBV4-1 to TRBJ2-7, with D maybe TRBD1 (6 bases). Germline V CDR1 and CDR2: MGHRA, YSYEKL. With 0 bases removed from V and 1 base from J, the gap between germline ends came to 13 bases. This CDR3 has 16 amino acids. CDR3 in amino acids: CASSQEDSMLSYEQYF. CDR3 nucleotide sequence: TGCGCCAGCAGCCAAGAGGACAGCATGCTATCCTACGAGCAGTACTTC.

The chain carries TRBV6-1 and TRBJ2-1; D not resolved. The CDR3 runs 11 residues. The germline V and J ends were trimmed by 6 bases and 10 bases, with 10 bases remaining between them. Germline V lookup: CDR1 MNHNS, CDR2 SASEGT. CDR3 DNA sequence: TGTGCCAGCAGCCGCGGAGAAGAGCAGTTCTTC. Its protein product is CASSRGEEQFF.

The sample holds a few counts of this clonotype. V and J are TRBV7-2 and TRBJ2-5, with D perhaps matching TRBD1 or TRBD2 (5 bases each). The CDR3 has 15 amino acids. V shed 3 bases and J shed 5 bases, with 16 bases lying between them. Germline CDR1 reads SGHTA; CDR2 reads FQGNSA. The CDR3 sequence: CASSFGDRTWETQYF. For the CDR3, the DNA is TGTGCCAGCAGCTTTGGGGACCGGACTTGGGAGACCCAGTACTTC.

The chain joins TRBV6-6 to TRBJ2-7; no firm D call. CDR3 length: 15 residues. V was clipped by 2 bases and J by 0 bases, with 11 bases between them. Germline assignment: CDR1 MNHNY and CDR2 SVGAGI (reference sequence). The CDR3 here is CASSYPKGNSYEQYF. CDR3 nucleotide sequence: TGTGCCAGCAGTTACCCGAAAGGGAACTCCTACGAGCAGTACTTC.

This clonotype occurred a few times. The chain recombines TRBV12-3 or TRBV12-4 with TRBJ1-1; D is unclear. Trimming took off 4 bases at V and 2 bases at J, with 17 bases between the two ends. This CDR3 spans 16 amino acids. CDR3 nucleotides: TGTGCCAGCAGTTCCCCCCTGTTGATGTCAAACACTGAAGCTTTCTTT. Encoded protein: CASSSPLLMSNTEAFF.